The 10 T cell receptor beta chains listed next were all sequenced from one sample in a study of blood T cells in healthy people across ages. The second PCR ran roughly 7 to 12 cycles with a sample-barcoded 5' primer and J-beta primers. TCRdb reprocessed the 5' RACE reads via MiXCR and lists one record per CDR3 protein. Here the sample spans some 760,000 distinct CDR3 sequences, about 25% being singletons. These records were also assigned to another study, of T cells of mothers and their children.

What was sequenced was blood. All receptors come from a boy between 10 and 17 years old in good health.

In this sample, this clonotype turned up a few times. V gene TRBV20-1 combines with J gene TRBJ1-2, with a possible D match to TRBD1 (6 bases). Per germline, CDR1 DFQATT and CDR2 SNEGSKA (reference sequence). The CDR3 sequence is 13 residues long. Trimming pared 6 bases from V and 4 bases from J, leaving 15 bases between. The DNA of the CDR3 is TGCAGTGCAAACAGGGTTCTATCCTATGGCTACACCTTC. It encodes CSANRVLSYGYTF.

The rearrangement joins TRBV20-1 to TRBJ2-5; no reliable D call. The V gene lost 4 bases and the J gene lost 4 bases, with 7 bases spanning the gap. The CDR3 extends over 11 amino acids. CDR1 DFQATT and CDR2 SNEGSKA come from the germline V gene (reference sequence). In DNA form, the CDR3 reads TGCAGTGCTAATCCGGGAGAGACCCAGTACTTC. Translation: CSANPGETQYF.

V is TRBV20-1 and J is TRBJ1-1; 8 nucleotides align to TRBD1. With V trimmed by 6 bases and J by 3 bases, 9 bases remained unmatched. The CDR3 extends over 14 amino acids. The germline CDR1 and CDR2 sequences are DFQATT and SNEGSKA (reference sequence). In DNA, the CDR3 is TGCAGTGCCCTGGACCGCAGGGGGCACACTGAAGCTTTCTTT. Residues: CSALDRRGHTEAFF.

In its sample, this clonotype was seen a few times. The V call is TRBV3-1, the J call TRBJ1-1; D gene ambiguous. Trimming cost V 2 bases and J 2 bases, with 9 bases left between them. The length of the CDR3 is 14 residues. CDR1 LGHDT and CDR2 YNNKEL come from the germline V gene (reference sequence). DNA of the CDR3: TGTGCCAGCAGCCAATTCCCCAGCAACACTGAAGCTTTCTTT. This translates into CASSQFPSNTEAFF.

This clonotype was detected only a few times. The rearrangement links TRBV25-1 to TRBJ2-1; D assignment may be TRBD1 or TRBD2 (6 bases each). Trimming left V 4 bases short and J 4 bases short, with 17 bases between. This CDR3 comprises 16 residues. The germline V gene encodes CDR1 MGHDK and CDR2 SYGVNS. For the CDR3, the DNA is TGTGCCAGCAGTGGGAGGGGCAGGGGCGCGTACAATGAGCAGTTCTTC. It codes for CASSGRGRGAYNEQFF.

A few counts support this clonotype. CDR3 region: CASTPPRGKLFF. In DNA, the CDR3 is TGTGCCAGCACTCCCCCTAGGGGAAAACTGTTTTTT. V gene TRBV28 combines with J gene TRBJ1-4; D may be TRBD1 (5 bases). Deletions cut 7 bases from V and 10 bases from J, with 13 bases between. This CDR3 has 12 amino acids. Germline-derived CDR1 and CDR2 are MDHEN and SYDVKM.

The chain carries TRBV20-1 and TRBJ2-4; 14 nucleotides align to TRBD2. There are 15 residues in the CDR3. Losses at the gene ends were 6 bases for V and 9 bases for J; bases not matched to a gene: 10. In germline, CDR1 is DFQATT, CDR2 SNEGSKA (reference sequence). The CDR3 loop reads CSARTSGRTHGIQYF. CDR3 in DNA: TGCAGTGCACGGACTAGCGGGAGGACTCACGGCATTCAGTACTTC.

This clonotype has only a few counts. This chain uses TRBV29-1 with TRBJ2-5; TRBD2 is a possible D gene (7 bases). CDR1 and CDR2 from the germline V gene are SQVTM and ANQGSEA. V shed 1 base and J shed 4 bases, with 22 bases lying between them. The CDR3 spans 17 residues. CDR3 in amino acids: CSVEGGGQGIRTETQYF. Written as DNA, the CDR3 is TGCAGCGTTGAAGGGGGGGGGCAGGGGATTCGAACAGAGACCCAGTACTTC.

This chain connects TRBV5-1 to TRBJ2-5, with a possible D match to TRBD1 (6 bases). The germline CDR1 and CDR2 sequences are SGHRS and YFSETQ. The ends were cut back, 4 bases at V and 4 bases at J, with 17 bases in the middle. The CDR3 is 15 amino acids. The CDR3 DNA reads TGCGCCAGCAGCCGGGCAGAGATGGGGGCAGAGACCCAGTACTTC. Residues: CASSRAEMGAETQYF.

This clonotype has just a few counts. The CDR3 DNA is TGCGCCAGCAGCACCTCTGGGGGGGCCCAAAACATTCAGTACTTC. This codes for CASSTSGGAQNIQYF. The rearrangement uses TRBV4-1 and TRBJ2-4; tentative D call: TRBD2 (7 bases). The CDR3 has 15 amino acids. The V gene lost 5 bases and the J gene lost 5 bases, with 16 bases spanning the gap. Germline V gene lookup returns CDR1 MGHRA and CDR2 YSYEKL.